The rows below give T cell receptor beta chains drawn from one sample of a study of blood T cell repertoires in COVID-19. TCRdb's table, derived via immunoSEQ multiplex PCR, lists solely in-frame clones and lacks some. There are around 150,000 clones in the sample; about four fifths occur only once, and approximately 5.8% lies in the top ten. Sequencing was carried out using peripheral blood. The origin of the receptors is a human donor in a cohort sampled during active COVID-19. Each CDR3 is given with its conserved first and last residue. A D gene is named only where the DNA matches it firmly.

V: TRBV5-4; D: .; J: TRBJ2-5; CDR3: CASSLVGKTQYF
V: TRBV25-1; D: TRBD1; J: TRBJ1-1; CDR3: CASSERTGNTEAFF
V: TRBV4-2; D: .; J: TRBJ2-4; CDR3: CASSQVTVGENIQYF
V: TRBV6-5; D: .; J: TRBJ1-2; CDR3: CASSYLTVLGGYTF
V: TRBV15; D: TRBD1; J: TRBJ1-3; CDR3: CATSSTGGVGNTIYF
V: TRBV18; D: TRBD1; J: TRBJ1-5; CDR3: CASSPRATGRSNQPQHF
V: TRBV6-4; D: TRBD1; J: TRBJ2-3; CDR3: CASSPSTGAADTQYF
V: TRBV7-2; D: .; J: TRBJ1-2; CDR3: CASSLDTYGYTF
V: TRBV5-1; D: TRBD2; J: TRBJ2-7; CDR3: CASSLELAGVEQYF
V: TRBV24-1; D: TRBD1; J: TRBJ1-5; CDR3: CATSDSYRGIHQPQHF
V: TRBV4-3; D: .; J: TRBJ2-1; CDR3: CASSQAKAVEQFF
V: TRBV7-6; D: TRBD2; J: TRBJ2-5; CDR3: CASSLGLARPETQYF
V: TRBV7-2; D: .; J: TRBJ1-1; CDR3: CASSWTVNPEAFF
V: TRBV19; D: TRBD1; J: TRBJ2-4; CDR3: CASSRQGMVTKNIQYF
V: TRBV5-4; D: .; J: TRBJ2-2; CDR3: CASSFGLNTGELFF
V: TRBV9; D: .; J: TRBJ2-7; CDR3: CASSVGLATYEQYF
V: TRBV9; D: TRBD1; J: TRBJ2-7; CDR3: CASSESPVDRLPYEQYF
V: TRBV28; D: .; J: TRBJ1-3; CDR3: CASSPQRGYENTIYF
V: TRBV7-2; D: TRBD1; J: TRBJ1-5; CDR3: CASSSTGAGQPQHF
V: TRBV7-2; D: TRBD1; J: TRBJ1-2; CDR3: CASSRTGEGYTF
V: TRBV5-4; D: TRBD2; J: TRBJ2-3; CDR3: CASSRLAASTDTQYF
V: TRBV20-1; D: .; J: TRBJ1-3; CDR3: CRADRGNTIYF
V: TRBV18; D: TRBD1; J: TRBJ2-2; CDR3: CASSPDRVTGELFF
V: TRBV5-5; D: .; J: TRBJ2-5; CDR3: CASSDRETQYF
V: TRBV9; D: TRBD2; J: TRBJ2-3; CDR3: CASSGGTSGVDTQYF
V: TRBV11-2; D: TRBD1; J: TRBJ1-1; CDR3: CASSLVGQGSTEAFF
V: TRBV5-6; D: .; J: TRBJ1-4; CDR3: CASSSQERGRQVNEKLFF